Shown below are 23 T cell receptor beta chains from a single sample sequenced in a study of control samples from healthy donors and cancer patients. Generated by immunoSEQ multiplex PCR, the TCRdb table keeps only in-frame clones and is missing some. This sample has 400,000 to 450,000 clones; approximately 92% occur once, and the top ten carry around 6.4%. Sequenced material: PBMCs. The receptor set was obtained from a man aged 40-55 years with head and neck cancer.

CDR3 residues: CASSLTSGSLNTGELFF. The DNA of the CDR3 is TGTGCCAGCAGTTTGACTAGCGGGTCCCTGAACACCGGGGAGCTGTTTTTT. The chain has TRBV27 and TRBJ2-2; TRBD2 agrees at 10 bases. Germline V CDR1 and CDR2: MNHEY, SMNVEV (reference sequence). CDR3 length: 17 residues. With 3 bases clipped from V and 1 base from J, the junction kept 5 bases outside the gene matches.

V and J are TRBV10-3 and TRBJ1-2, with D perhaps TRBD1 (5 bases). CDR1 and CDR2 (germline): ENHRY, SYGVKD. V lost 0 bases and J lost 3, with 8 bases in between. The CDR3 covers 14 residues. The CDR3 loop reads CAISESSGHYGYTF. In DNA form, the CDR3 reads TGTGCCATCAGTGAGTCGTCGGGGCACTATGGCTACACCTTC.

The chain carries TRBV7-2 and TRBJ2-7, with 7 bases that match TRBD1. This CDR3 has 13 amino acids. Trimming at V came to 1 base and at J to 6 bases, leaving 3 bases not matched to a gene. CDR1 SGHTA and CDR2 FQGNSA come from the germline V gene. The CDR3 sequence: CASSLEGGGEQYF. In DNA form, the CDR3 reads TGTGCCAGCAGCTTAGAAGGGGGCGGCGAGCAGTACTTC.

This chain connects TRBV5-8 to TRBJ1-1; TRBD1 matches at 8 bases. There are 15 residues in the CDR3. The junction had 8 bases not matched to a gene; V was cut back by 4 bases and J by 3 bases. From germline, CDR1 is SGHTS and CDR2 YDEGEE. CDR3 nucleotides: TGTGCCAGCAGCACGGAGACAGGGGCCTACACTGAAGCTTTCTTT. It translates to CASSTETGAYTEAFF.

J is TRBJ2-3 and V is TRBV29-1, with D tentatively TRBD1 or TRBD2 (6 bases each). V lost 2 bases and J 3 bases, leaving 15 bases between the germline ends. This CDR3 comprises 15 residues. Per the germline V gene, CDR1 is SQVTM and CDR2 is ANQGSEA. Written as DNA, the CDR3 is TGCAGCGTTGAACCGGGGGTGGGGGCAACAGATACGCAGTATTTT. It specifies CSVEPGVGATDTQYF.

The chain links TRBV28 to TRBJ1-3, with D perhaps matching TRBD1 (5 bases). V dropped 8 bases and J dropped 2 bases, with 7 bases sitting between them. The CDR3 consists of 12 residues. Germline V gives CDR1 MDHEN, CDR2 SYDVKM. In DNA, the CDR3 is TGTGCCAGCTTCAGGGCTGGAAACACCATATATTTT. Protein sequence: CASFRAGNTIYF.

The chain uses TRBV10-1 and TRBJ2-1; 10 nucleotides agree with TRBD2. Germline CDR1 WNHNN, CDR2 SYGVQD (reference sequence). J lost 7 bases, V lost 0 bases, and 6 bases had no gene match. This CDR3 contains 16 residues. In DNA, the CDR3 is TGCGCCAGCAGTGAGTCGGAGCGGGGGGGTAGAAATGAGCAGTTCTTC. It is translated as CASSESERGGRNEQFF.

This rearrangement joins TRBV29-1 to TRBJ2-4; D gene ambiguous. The CDR3 extends over 13 amino acids. Deletions cut 3 bases from V and 0 bases from J, with 6 bases between. Germline assignment: CDR1 SQVTM and CDR2 ANQGSEA. The CDR3: CSVESLAKNIQYF. CDR3 DNA sequence: TGCAGCGTTGAGAGTTTAGCCAAAAACATTCAGTACTTC.

The V and J genes are TRBV28 and TRBJ1-2; D unresolved. V was trimmed by 2 bases and J by 4 bases, leaving 5 bases between them. The CDR3 is 12 amino acids. CDR1 and CDR2 from the germline V gene are MDHEN and SYDVKM. In DNA, the CDR3 is TGTGCCAGCAGTTTAAACCCCTATGGCTACACCTTC. It translates to CASSLNPYGYTF.

V is TRBV7-3 and J is TRBJ2-3; 8 nucleotides align to TRBD2. Germline CDR1 is SGHTA and CDR2 is FQGTGA. Germline trimming cut 2 bases from V and 5 bases from J; bases unmatched to any gene: 15. CDR3 length equals 18 residues. The CDR3 region is CASSLFPLVAGFGDTQYF. The CDR3 DNA sequence: TGTGCCAGCAGCTTATTTCCCCTAGTAGCGGGGTTTGGAGATACGCAGTATTTT. Looking up the rest from reference TRBV7-3 and TRBJ2-3 gives the full variable domain: GAGVSQTPSNKVTEKGKYVELRCDPISGHTALYWYRQSLGQGPEFLIYFQGTGAADDSGLPNDRFFAVRPEGSVSTLKIQRTERGDSAVYLCASSLFPLVAGFGDTQYFGPGTRLTVL.

The chain employs TRBV5-6 and TRBJ2-7, with a weak D call TRBD1 (5 bases). The CDR3 extends over 12 amino acids. Germline lookup yields CDR1 SGHDT and CDR2 YYEEEE. V was shortened by 0 bases and J by 6 bases, with 7 bases between the two germline ends. CDR3 nucleotide sequence: TGTGCCAGCAGCTTGGATGGGGCCGAGCAGTACTTC. Translating it yields CASSLDGAEQYF.

The chain links TRBV20-1 to TRBJ2-3; no firm D call. Germline V CDR1 and CDR2: DFQATT, SNEGSKA (reference sequence). The CDR3 totals 11 residues. Trimming took 3 bases from V and 6 from J, leaving 7 bases between them. The CDR3 DNA reads as TGCAGTGCTAGTTTGGGGGATACGCAGTATTTT. Amino acid sequence: CSASLGDTQYF.

The chain combines TRBV11-2 with TRBJ2-3; perhaps TRBD1 as D (5 bases). CDR1 SGHAT and CDR2 FQNNGV come from the germline V gene. CDR3 length equals 12 residues. The V and J ends lost 8 bases and 3 bases respectively, with 9 bases between them. CDR3 loop: CASLRATDTQYF. The CDR3 DNA sequence: TGTGCCAGCCTCAGGGCAACAGATACGCAGTATTTT.

The rearrangement joins TRBV3-1 (or the pseudogene TRBV3-2) to TRBJ1-1; 7 bases agree with TRBD1. The junction had 5 bases not matched to a gene; V was cut back by 7 bases and J by 3 bases. The CDR3 sequence is 13 residues long. Germline CDR1 reads LGHDT; CDR2 reads YNNKEL (reference sequence). The CDR3 here is CASIKGADTEAFF. The CDR3 coding sequence is TGTGCCAGCATCAAGGGGGCGGACACTGAAGCTTTCTTT.

This clone was detected only once. The chain couples TRBV30 to TRBJ2-1; 9 nucleotides line up with TRBD1. The CDR3 is 14 amino acids. Per germline, CDR1 GTSNPN and CDR2 SVGIG (reference sequence). V gave up 2 bases and J gave up 8 bases; unmatched junction bases: 7. The CDR3, as DNA: TGTGCCTGGAGTAGGGGGACAGGGCGGGATGAGCAGTTCTTC. This encodes CAWSRGTGRDEQFF. The whole variable domain, filled in from reference TRBV30 and TRBJ2-1, reads SQTIHQWPATLVQPVGSPLSLECTVEGTSNPNLYWYRQAAGRGLQLLFYSVGIGQISSEVPQNLSASRPQDRQFILSSKKLLLSDSGFYLCAWSRGTGRDEQFFGPGTRLTVL.

The gene calls are TRBV27 and TRBJ2-7; 9 bases fit TRBD1. Per the germline V gene, CDR1 is MNHEY and CDR2 is SMNVEV (reference sequence). J was trimmed by 9 bases and V by 8 bases; bases with no gene match: 14. CDR3 size: 14 residues. The CDR3 reads CASGRTGDPLGQYF. The DNA of the CDR3 is TGTGCCAGCGGGCGGACAGGGGACCCCTTGGGGCAGTACTTC.

The chain employs TRBV9 and TRBJ2-7; D gene ambiguous. The V gene lost 0 bases and the J gene lost 3 bases, with 10 bases spanning the gap. This CDR3 has 14 residues. Germline V lookup: CDR1 SGDLS, CDR2 YYNGEE. This CDR3 reads CASSVGWISYEQYF. The CDR3 DNA follows: TGTGCCAGCAGCGTAGGATGGATTAGCTACGAGCAGTACTTC.

The chain combines TRBV7-6 with TRBJ2-5; perhaps D is TRBD1 or TRBD2 (5 bases each). Germline lookup yields CDR1 SGHVS and CDR2 FNYEAQ. Between the trimmed V and J ends, which lost 5 bases and 0 bases, there was a span of 13 bases. CDR3 length equals 15 residues. CDR3 sequence reads: CASSRLEGHQETQYF. The CDR3 nucleotides are TGTGCCAGCAGCCGCTTAGAGGGGCACCAAGAGACCCAGTACTTC.

V usage is TRBV6-2 or TRBV6-3 and J usage is TRBJ2-3; 14 nucleotides match TRBD2. From germline, CDR1 is MNHEY and CDR2 SVGEGT. After removal of 4 bases from V and 5 bases from J, the junction contained 8 bases not matched to a gene. The CDR3 has 17 amino acids. This CDR3 reads CASSSPTSGGAGDTQYF. CDR3 sequence (DNA): TGTGCCAGCAGTTCCCCGACTAGCGGGGGGGCTGGAGATACGCAGTATTTT.

V usage is TRBV24-1 and J usage is TRBJ1-1; perhaps TRBD1 as D (6 bases). The CDR3 loop spans 13 amino acids. Germline V gene sequence: CDR1 KGHDR, CDR2 SFDVKD. Trimming removed 6 bases at V and 1 base at J, with 8 bases between. The CDR3 bases are TGTGCCACCAGTTTGGGGGCGAACACTGAAGCTTTCTTT. Protein: CATSLGANTEAFF.

CDR3 loop: CASAGSGGKNTGELFF. The DNA of the CDR3 is TGTGCCAGCGCGGGGAGCGGGGGGAAAAACACCGGGGAGCTGTTTTTT. The chain links TRBV7-3 to TRBJ2-2; 9 bases fit TRBD2. CDR1 SGHTA and CDR2 FQGTGA come from the germline V gene. The CDR3 consists of 16 residues. Trimming removed 8 bases from V and 2 bases from J; junction bases left unmatched: 9.

V usage is TRBV6-5 and J usage is TRBJ1-5; maybe TRBD1 (6 bases). The CDR3 covers 15 residues. The V and J ends lost 7 bases and 3 bases respectively, with 16 bases between them. Germline CDR1 reads MNHEY; CDR2 reads SVGAGI. The CDR3 coding sequence is TGTGCCAGCACACCGGACAGTTTCATCAATCAGCCCCAGCATTTT. This translates into CASTPDSFINQPQHF.

V and J are TRBV30 and TRBJ2-7, with TRBD1 identical over 11 bases. CDR1 is GTSNPN, CDR2 SVGIG, per germline (reference sequence). Trimming took 3 bases from V and 7 from J; bases not matched to a gene: 14. The CDR3 spans 16 residues. The CDR3 nucleotides are TGTGCCTGGAGACCTAAGCTGGGACAGGGGGTTCAGGAGCAGTACTTC. It yields the protein CAWRPKLGQGVQEQYF.